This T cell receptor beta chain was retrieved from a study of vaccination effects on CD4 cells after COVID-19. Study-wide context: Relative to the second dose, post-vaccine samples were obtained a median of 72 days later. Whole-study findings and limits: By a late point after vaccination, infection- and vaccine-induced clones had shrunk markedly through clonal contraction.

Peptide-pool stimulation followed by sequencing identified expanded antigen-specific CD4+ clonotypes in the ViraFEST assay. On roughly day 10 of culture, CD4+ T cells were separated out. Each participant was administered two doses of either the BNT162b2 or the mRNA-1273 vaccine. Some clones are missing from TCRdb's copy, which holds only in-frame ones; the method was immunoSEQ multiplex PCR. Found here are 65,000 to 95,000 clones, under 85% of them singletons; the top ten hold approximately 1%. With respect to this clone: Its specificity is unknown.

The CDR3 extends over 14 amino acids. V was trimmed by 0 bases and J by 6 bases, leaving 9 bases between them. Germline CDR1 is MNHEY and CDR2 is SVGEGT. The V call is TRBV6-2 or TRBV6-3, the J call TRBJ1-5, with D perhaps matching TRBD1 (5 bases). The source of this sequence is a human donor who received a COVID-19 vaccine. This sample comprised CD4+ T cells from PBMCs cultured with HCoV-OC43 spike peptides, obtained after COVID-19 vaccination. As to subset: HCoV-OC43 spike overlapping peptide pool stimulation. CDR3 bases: TGTGCCAGCAGTTACTCGACAGTAGGTCAGCCCCAGCATTTT. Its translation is CASSYSTVGQPQHF.